This T cell receptor beta chain was sequenced in a study of patients and donors after allogeneic stem cell transplantation. This clonotype occurred many times. TCRdb re-derived calls from the RT-PCR reads in MiXCR, one entry per CDR3 protein. The table includes about 230,000 distinct CDR3 sequences, 13% to 15% detected once. Trimming removed 6 bases from V and 9 bases from J; junction bases left unmatched: 11. This CDR3 is 14 amino acids long. V and J are TRBV12-3 or TRBV12-4 and TRBJ2-1; 7 nucleotides line up with TRBD2. The receptor comes from a human donor who was either an allogeneic HSCT recipient or a stem cell or donor lymphocyte infusion donor (not recorded which). It is not recorded whose cells these are; they may come from a transplant donor. Sequenced material: blood, either unsorted or a sorted T cell fraction (not recorded which). The CDR3 spells CASRGGLSFGEQFF. DNA of the CDR3: TGTGCCAGCAGGGGGGGACTAAGTTTTGGTGAGCAGTTCTTC.